The following is a TCR beta chain sequence with its context. This sample was included in a study of T cells after posttransplantation cyclophosphamide. A marrow graft followed busulfan-fludarabine conditioning, with cyclophosphamide on days +3 and +4. This CDR3 has 13 amino acids. Sequencing was performed with immunoSEQ multiplex PCR; in TCRdb, only in-frame clones are kept and a portion is missing. Of 4,200 or so clones listed, around 80% are singletons. This material consisted of PBMCs, taken after an allogeneic stem cell transplant with post-transplant cyclophosphamide. This TCR was sampled from a female patient aged 45-60 years who received an allogeneic stem cell transplant from a related donor, was CMV-positive, and had no GVHD. Some of the T cells may derive from the graft donor. The rearrangement uses TRBV21-1 and TRBJ2-7; the D call in the table, TRBD2, was not verified against the DNA. TRBV21-1 is tagged as a pseudogene. CDR3 sequence reads: CASSKDGTYEQYF. The CDR3 DNA is TGTGCCAGCAGCAAAGACGGGACCTACGAGCAGTACTTC.